This T cell receptor beta chain was obtained from a study of immune evolution from preneoplasia to lung adenocarcinoma. Study-level points and caveats: Normal lung had the highest top T cell clone frequencies.

Clones were sequenced by immunoSEQ multiplex PCR, and TCRdb holds only the in-frame ones, with some missing. The table records more than 10,000 clones, roughly three quarters of them present only once. Losses at the gene ends were 5 bases for V and 4 bases for J; bases not matched to a gene: 11. Germline V CDR1 and CDR2: MRHNA, SNTAGT. The CDR3 is 16 residues long. To note about this clone: Its antigen is as yet unknown.

V and J are TRBV6-4 and TRBJ2-3, with 8 bases fitting TRBD2. The sequence derives from a person aged 55 to 69 with lung adenocarcinoma. Some clones in this sample may be carry-over from other donors' samples. The material sequenced was FFPE normal lung tissue adjacent to the tumor. This CDR3 is CASSRSPGGGADTQYF. CDR3 nucleotides: TGTGCCAGCAGTCGATCACCGGGAGGGGGGGCAGATACGCAGTATTTT.